These T cell receptor beta chains were read from a single sample in a study of cytomegalovirus exposure and HLA in healthy donors. The table came from immunoSEQ multiplex PCR; TCRdb's copy has only in-frame clones and leaves some out. The sample holds 200,000 to 250,000 clones, 75% to 95% seen once. The sequenced sample consisted of PBMCs. Source of these receptors: a woman between 18 and 29 years old in good health and CMV-seronegative. The CDR3 runs from the conserved cysteine through the conserved F or W. Fields, in order: clone size, D gene, J gene, V gene, CDR3 protein, CDR3 DNA. A D gene is named only where the DNA matches it firmly. Expanded clones get a size class; other rows say once, few or many, or leave the size out.

>few|.|TRBJ1-5|TRBV19
CASSISSNQPQHF
TGTGCCAGTAGTATATCAAGCAATCAGCCCCAGCATTTT
>.|TRBD2|TRBJ2-7|TRBV5-1
CACLVSGRPNHTYEQYF
TGCGCCTGTTTAGTCAGCGGGAGGCCGAACCATACCTACGAGCAGTACTTC
>.|.|TRBJ1-1|TRBV28
CASSGPSGGTDEAFF
TGTGCCAGCAGTGGGCCAAGCGGGGGGACCGATGAAGCTTTCTTT
>.|TRBD2|TRBJ2-5|TRBV2
CASSDQSGKYF
TGTGCCAGCAGTGATCAGAGCGGGAAGTACTTC
>.|.|TRBJ2-7|TRBV6-6
CASRNTGYEEQYF
TGTGCCAGCAGGAATACAGGGTATGAGGAGCAGTACTTC
>.|.|TRBJ1-1|TRBV11-3
CASSLGGDTRNTEAFF
TGTGCCAGCAGCTTAGGAGGGGACACCCGGAACACTGAAGCTTTCTTT
>.|TRBD1|TRBJ2-2|TRBV29-1
CSVEKGMLQGAGELFF
TGCAGCGTTGAAAAGGGGATGCTACAGGGGGCCGGGGAGCTGTTTTTT
>.|.|TRBJ2-1|TRBV5-6
CASSLGSSAGPAGEQFF
TGTGCCAGCAGCTTAGGATCGTCGGCGGGCCCCGCTGGGGAGCAGTTCTTC
>few|.|TRBJ2-6|TRBV7-6
CASSTRSFSGANVLTF
TGTGCCAGCAGCACCCGGTCCTTCTCTGGGGCCAACGTCCTGACTTTC
>once|TRBD2|TRBJ2-5|TRBV30
CAWSVAGGRETQYF
TGTGCCTGGAGTGTTGCGGGAGGTCGCGAGACCCAGTACTTC
>.|.|TRBJ2-1|TRBV11-2
CASSSPGTFYNEQFF
TGTGCCAGCAGCTCACCGGGGACTTTCTACAATGAGCAGTTCTTC
>.|.|TRBJ1-2|TRBV4-1
CASSQDEGTVYGYTF
TGCGCCAGCAGCCAAGATGAGGGTACTGTCTATGGCTACACCTTC
>.|.|TRBJ1-5|TRBV30
CAWGPRQGQPQHF
TGTGCCTGGGGGCCCCGGCAGGGTCAGCCCCAGCATTTT
>.|.|TRBJ2-7|TRBV19
CASMAGPSYEQYF
TGTGCCAGTATGGCGGGACCTTCCTACGAGCAGTACTTC
>.|.|TRBJ2-3|TRBV11-3
CASSPLRTMDTQYF
TGTGCCAGCAGCCCTCTAAGGACTATGGATACGCAGTATTTT
>once|.|TRBJ2-1|TRBV11-2
CASSKRTGIEQFF
TGTGCCAGCAGCAAGCGGACGGGGATTGAGCAGTTCTTC
>.|TRBD1|TRBJ2-1|TRBV28
CASRWTGDNEQFF
TGTGCCAGCAGGTGGACAGGAGACAATGAGCAGTTCTTC
>.|TRBD2|TRBJ2-7|TRBV27
CASSFKAGGFYEQYF
TGTGCCAGCAGTTTCAAGGCGGGAGGTTTCTACGAGCAGTACTTC
>.|.|TRBJ2-5|TRBV6-5
CASRSQGGETQYF
TGTGCCAGCAGATCACAGGGGGGGGAGACCCAGTACTTC
>.|TRBD1|TRBJ2-1|TRBV7-7
CASSLAGGPYNEQFF
TGTGCCAGCAGCTTAGCAGGGGGCCCTTACAATGAGCAGTTCTTC
>.|.|TRBJ2-5|TRBV5-1
CASSLDIVTVETQYF
TGCGCCAGCAGCTTGGATATAGTTACGGTTGAGACCCAGTACTTC
>.|.|TRBJ1-2|TRBV6-5
CASSVRRGSDYGYTF
TGTGCCAGCAGTGTCCGACGGGGATCTGACTATGGCTACACCTTC
>.|.|TRBJ2-7|TRBV7-6
CASSHRLGGIYEQYF
TGTGCCAGCAGCCACCGGTTAGGGGGAATTTACGAGCAGTACTTC